This T cell receptor beta chain emerged from a study of shared clonotypes between healthy human individuals. Study conclusions and caveats: Shared clonotypes across all four donors exceeded non-shared ones in generation probability.

Over several immunoSEQ plates, each subset's genomic DNA was distributed in even portions. Generated by immunoSEQ multiplex PCR, the TCRdb table keeps only in-frame clones and is missing some. The table includes about 2.1 million clones, roughly 95% detected once. CDR3 length equals 13 residues. Germline CDR1 is MNHEY and CDR2 is SMNVEV (reference sequence). V dropped 8 bases and J dropped 7 bases, with 15 bases sitting between them. Regarding this clone: What it recognizes is unknown.

Terminally differentiated effector memory CD45RA+ cells were excluded by CCR7 positive selection of CD45RO-negative cells. This sequence joins TRBV27 and TRBJ1-5; perhaps TRBD1 as D (5 bases). The sequence came from a man aged 18 to 35 in good health. Some clones in this sample may be carry-over from other donors' samples. Sequencing input: naive CD8+ T cells from PBMCs. The CDR3 sequence is CASGTPGLQPQHF. Here the CDR3 DNA reads TGTGCCAGCGGAACCCCAGGGTTGCAGCCCCAGCATTTT.